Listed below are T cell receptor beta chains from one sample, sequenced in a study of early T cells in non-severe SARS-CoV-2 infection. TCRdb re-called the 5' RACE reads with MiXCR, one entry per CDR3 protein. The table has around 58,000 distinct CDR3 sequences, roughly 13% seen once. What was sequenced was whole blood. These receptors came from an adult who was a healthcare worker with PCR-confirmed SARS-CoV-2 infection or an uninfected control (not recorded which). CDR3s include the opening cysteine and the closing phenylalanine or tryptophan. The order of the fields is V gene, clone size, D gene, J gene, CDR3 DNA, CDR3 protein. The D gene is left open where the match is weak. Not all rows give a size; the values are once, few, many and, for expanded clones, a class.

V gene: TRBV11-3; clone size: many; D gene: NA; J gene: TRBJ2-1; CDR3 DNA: TGTGCCAGCAGTGAGGGACAAACCTACAATGAGCAGTTCTTC; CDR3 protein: CASSEGQTYNEQFF
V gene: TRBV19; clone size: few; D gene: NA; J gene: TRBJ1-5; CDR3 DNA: TGTGCCAGTAGTATAACGGCCGGGAGCGGCCAGCCCCAGCATTTT; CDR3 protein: CASSITAGSGQPQHF
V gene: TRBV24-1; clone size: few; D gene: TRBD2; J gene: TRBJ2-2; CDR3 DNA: TGTGCCACCACTAGCGGGAGTCCCGAAACCGGGGAGCTGTTTTTT; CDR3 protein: CATTSGSPETGELFF
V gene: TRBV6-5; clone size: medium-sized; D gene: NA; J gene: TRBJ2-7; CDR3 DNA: TGTGCCAGCAGTTACTCTGAACCGGGAGAATCCTACGAGCAGTACTTC; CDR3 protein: CASSYSEPGESYEQYF
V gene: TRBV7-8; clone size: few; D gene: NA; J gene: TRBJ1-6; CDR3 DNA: TGTGCCAGCGACGACCTCAGCTCCTATAATTCACCCCTCCACTTT; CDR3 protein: CASDDLSSYNSPLHF
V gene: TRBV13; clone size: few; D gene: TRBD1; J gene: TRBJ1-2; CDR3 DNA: TGTGCCAGCAGCTTAGACAGGGGGAACTATGGCTACACCTTC; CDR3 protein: CASSLDRGNYGYTF
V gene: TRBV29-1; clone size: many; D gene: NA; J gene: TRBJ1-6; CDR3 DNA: TGCAGCGTGAAAATGGGCCTAGCGCGCGATTCACCCCTCCACTTT; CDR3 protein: CSVKMGLARDSPLHF
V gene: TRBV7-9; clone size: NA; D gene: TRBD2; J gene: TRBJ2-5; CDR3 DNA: TGTGCCAGCAGCCCTGGGGGTAGCGGGGAAGAGACCCAGTACTTC; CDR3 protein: CASSPGGSGEETQYF
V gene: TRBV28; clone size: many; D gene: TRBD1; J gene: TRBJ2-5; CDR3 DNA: TGTGCCAGCAGTTCCGGGGACAGCCAAGAGACCCAGTACTTC; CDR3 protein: CASSSGDSQETQYF
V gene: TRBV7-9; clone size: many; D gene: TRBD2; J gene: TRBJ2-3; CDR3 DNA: TGTGCCAGCAGCCACGGACTAGCGGGAGTCTCAGATACGCAGTATTTT; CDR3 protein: CASSHGLAGVSDTQYF
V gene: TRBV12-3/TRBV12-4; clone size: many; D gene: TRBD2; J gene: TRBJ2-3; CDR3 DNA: TGTGCCAGCAGTTTCAGCGGGGGTCGAACAGATACGCAGTATTTT; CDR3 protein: CASSFSGGRTDTQYF
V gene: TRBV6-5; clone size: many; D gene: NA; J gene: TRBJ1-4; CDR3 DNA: TGTGCCAGCAGTTACTACCAGCCCAGGGTTAACGAAAAACTGTTTTTT; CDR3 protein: CASSYYQPRVNEKLFF
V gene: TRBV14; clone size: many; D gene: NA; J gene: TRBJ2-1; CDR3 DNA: TGTGCCAGCAGCCAAGAACATTATGGGACCGAGAATGAGCAGTTCTTC; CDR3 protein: CASSQEHYGTENEQFF
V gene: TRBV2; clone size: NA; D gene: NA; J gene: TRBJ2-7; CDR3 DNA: TGTGCCAGCAGGGATCCGGGCCAGGACTACGAGCAGTACTTC; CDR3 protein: CASRDPGQDYEQYF
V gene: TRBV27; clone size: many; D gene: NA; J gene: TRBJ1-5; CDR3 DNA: TGTGCCAGCAGTTTATCCGGTTTATGGCAGCCCCAGCATTTT; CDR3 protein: CASSLSGLWQPQHF
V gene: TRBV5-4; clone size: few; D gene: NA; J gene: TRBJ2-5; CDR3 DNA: TGTGCCAGCAGCCCGTTCACGGGGGAGACCCAGTACTTC; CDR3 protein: CASSPFTGETQYF
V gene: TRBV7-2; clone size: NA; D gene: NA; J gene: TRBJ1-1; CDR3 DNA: TGTGCCAGCAGCTTACGTCTCGGGAGGGGGGAAGCGAGCGCTGAAGCTTTCTTT; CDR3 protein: CASSLRLGRGEASAEAFF
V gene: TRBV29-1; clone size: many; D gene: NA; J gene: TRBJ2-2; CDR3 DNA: TGCAGCGTTGAACTGCGACATCGCCTTGCCGGGGAGCTGTTTTTT; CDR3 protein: CSVELRHRLAGELFF
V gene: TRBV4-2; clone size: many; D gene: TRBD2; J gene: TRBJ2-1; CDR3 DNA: TGTGCCAGCAGCCAAGATGAGGCGGGAGGCTCCTACAATGAGCAGTTCTTC; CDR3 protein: CASSQDEAGGSYNEQFF
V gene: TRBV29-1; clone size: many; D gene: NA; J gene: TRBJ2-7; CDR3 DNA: TGCAGCGTTGAAGGAAGGGGTCCCCACGAGCAGTACTTC; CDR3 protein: CSVEGRGPHEQYF
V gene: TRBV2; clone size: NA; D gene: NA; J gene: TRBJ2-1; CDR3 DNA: TGTGCCAGCACCCCCTTTGCAGGGGAAGGGAATGAGCAGTTCTTC; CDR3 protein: CASTPFAGEGNEQFF
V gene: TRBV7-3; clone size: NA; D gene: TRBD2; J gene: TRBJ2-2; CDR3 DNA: TGTGCCAGCAGCTTACCCCGGACTAGCGGGAGGGTAACCGGGGAGCTGTTTTTT; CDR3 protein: CASSLPRTSGRVTGELFF
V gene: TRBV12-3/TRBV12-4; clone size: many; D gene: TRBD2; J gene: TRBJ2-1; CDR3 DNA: TGTGCCAGCACCACCGGACTAGCGGTTCACAATGAGCAGTTCTTC; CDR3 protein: CASTTGLAVHNEQFF
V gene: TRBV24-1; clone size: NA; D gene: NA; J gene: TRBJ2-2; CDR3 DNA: TGTGCCACCAGCGAAGAGGGGGTAGAAACCGGGGAGCTGTTTTTT; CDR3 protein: CATSEEGVETGELFF
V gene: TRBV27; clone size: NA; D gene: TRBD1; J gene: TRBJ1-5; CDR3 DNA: TGTGCCAGCAGACCCAGGGGGCGCGACTTTCAGCCCCAGCATTTT; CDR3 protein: CASRPRGRDFQPQHF
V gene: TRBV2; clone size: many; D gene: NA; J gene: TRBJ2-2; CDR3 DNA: TGTGCCAGCAGTTCACAGGCCACCGGGGAGCTGTTTTTT; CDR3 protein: CASSSQATGELFF
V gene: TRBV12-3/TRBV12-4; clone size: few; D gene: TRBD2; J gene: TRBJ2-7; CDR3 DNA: TGTGCCAGCAGTTTCCTAGCGGAGGACCCCTACGAGCAGTACTTC; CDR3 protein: CASSFLAEDPYEQYF
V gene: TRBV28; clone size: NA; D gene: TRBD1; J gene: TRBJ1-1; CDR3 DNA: TGTGCCAGCAGTTTCTCCAGGGGGCTTTCGAACACTGAAGCTTTCTTT; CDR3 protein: CASSFSRGLSNTEAFF
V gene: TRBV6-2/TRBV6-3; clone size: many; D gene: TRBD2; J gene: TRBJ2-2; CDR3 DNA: TGTGCCAGCAGTTACTATTTTCCGACTAGCGGAAGCACCGGGGAGCTGTTTTTT; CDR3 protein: CASSYYFPTSGSTGELFF
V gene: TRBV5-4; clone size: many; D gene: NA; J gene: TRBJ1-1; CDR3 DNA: TGTGCCAGCAGCTTGGACGCCTACATGGTAGAAGCTTTCTTT; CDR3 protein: CASSLDAYMVEAFF
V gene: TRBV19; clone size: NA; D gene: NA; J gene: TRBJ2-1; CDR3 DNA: TGTGCCAGTAGTATGGTGGGGCGCTACAATGAGCAGTTCTTC; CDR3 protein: CASSMVGRYNEQFF
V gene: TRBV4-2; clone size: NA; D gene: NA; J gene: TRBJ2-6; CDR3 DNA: TGTGCCAGCAGCCAAGAGGGTGTCGCACGCTACTCTGGGGCCAACGTCCTGACTTTC; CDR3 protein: CASSQEGVARYSGANVLTF
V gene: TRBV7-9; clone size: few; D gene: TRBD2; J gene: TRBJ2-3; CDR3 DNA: TGTGCCAGCAGCTTAGTACTAGCGGGACTGAGAGATACGCAGTATTTT; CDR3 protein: CASSLVLAGLRDTQYF
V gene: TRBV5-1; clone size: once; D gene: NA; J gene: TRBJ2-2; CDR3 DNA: TGCGCCAGCAGCCCGGGGGCAGCCGCGAACACCGGGGAGCTGTTTTTT; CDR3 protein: CASSPGAAANTGELFF
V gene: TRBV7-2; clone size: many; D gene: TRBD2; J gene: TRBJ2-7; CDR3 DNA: TGTGCCAGCAGCCCTACGACTAGCGGGAGCTCCTACGAGCAGTACTTC; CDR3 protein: CASSPTTSGSSYEQYF
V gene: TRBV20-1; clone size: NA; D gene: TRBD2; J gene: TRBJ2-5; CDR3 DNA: TGCAGTGCTAGAGATCGGACTAGCTTAGAGACCCAGTACTTC; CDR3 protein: CSARDRTSLETQYF
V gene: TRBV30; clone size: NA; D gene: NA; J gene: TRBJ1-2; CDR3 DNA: TGTGCCTGGAGTGTACAGCAGGGCCACTATGGCTACACCTTC; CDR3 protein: CAWSVQQGHYGYTF
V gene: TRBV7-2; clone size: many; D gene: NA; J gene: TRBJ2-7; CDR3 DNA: TGTGCCAGCAGCCCCACCTTCCCGAGCGGAGGCCTCGAGCAGTACTTC; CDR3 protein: CASSPTFPSGGLEQYF
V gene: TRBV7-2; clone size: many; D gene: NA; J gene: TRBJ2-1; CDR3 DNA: TGTGCCAGCAGCTCCCCTTCGGAGGGCCCGACCCCCTACAATGAGCAGTTCTTC; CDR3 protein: CASSSPSEGPTPYNEQFF
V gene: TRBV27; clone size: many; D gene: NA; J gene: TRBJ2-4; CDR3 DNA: TGTGCCAGCAGTTTATCTAGAGGGTACGAAAACATTCAGTACTTC; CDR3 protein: CASSLSRGYENIQYF
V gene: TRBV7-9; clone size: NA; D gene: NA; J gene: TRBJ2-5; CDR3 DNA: TGTGCCAGCAGCCAAGGGAGGCCTCCTTACCTTCAGTACTTC; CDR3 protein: CASSQGRPPYLQYF
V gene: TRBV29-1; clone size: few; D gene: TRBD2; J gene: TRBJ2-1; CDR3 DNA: TGCAGCGCCAGGCGCTCCAGCGGGGGGGACAATGAGCAGTTCTTC; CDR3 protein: CSARRSSGGDNEQFF
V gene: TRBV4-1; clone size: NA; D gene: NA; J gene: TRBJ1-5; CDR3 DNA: TGCGCCAGCAGCCAGGGACGAAATCAGCCCCAGCATTTT; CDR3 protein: CASSQGRNQPQHF
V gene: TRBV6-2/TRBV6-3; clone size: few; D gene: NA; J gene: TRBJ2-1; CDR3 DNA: TGTGCCAGCAGTTACTCGGGGGTAAACAATGAGCAGTTCTTC; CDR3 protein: CASSYSGVNNEQFF
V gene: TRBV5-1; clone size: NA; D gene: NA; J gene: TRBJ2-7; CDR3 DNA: TGCGCCAGCAGCCCCGGACTGACCTCCTACGAGCAGTACTTC; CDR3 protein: CASSPGLTSYEQYF
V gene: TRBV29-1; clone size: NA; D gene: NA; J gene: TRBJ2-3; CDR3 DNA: TGCAGCGTTGAAGGAGGGGTAGGACTGACTAGCACAGATACGCAGTATTTT; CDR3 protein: CSVEGGVGLTSTDTQYF
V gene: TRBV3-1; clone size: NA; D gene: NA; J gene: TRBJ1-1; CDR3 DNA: TGTGCCAGCAGCGCACGTCCTCCGGGGGTGGAGACTGAAGCTTTCTTT; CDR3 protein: CASSARPPGVETEAFF
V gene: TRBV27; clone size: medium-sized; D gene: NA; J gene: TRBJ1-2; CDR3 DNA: TGTGCCAGCAGCCCCTCTTGGGGAAACTATGGCTACACCTTC; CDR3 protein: CASSPSWGNYGYTF
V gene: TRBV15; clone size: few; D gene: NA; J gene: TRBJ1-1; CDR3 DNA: TGTGCCACCAGCACAGGTTCGGCGGGGTCTGAAGCTTTCTTT; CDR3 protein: CATSTGSAGSEAFF
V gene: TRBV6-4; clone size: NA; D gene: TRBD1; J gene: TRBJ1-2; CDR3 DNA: TGTGCCAGCAGTGACACAGACAGGGGGAGCGGCTACACCTTC; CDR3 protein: CASSDTDRGSGYTF
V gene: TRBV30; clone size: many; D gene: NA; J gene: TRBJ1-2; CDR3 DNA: TGTGCCTGGAGTCTACAGAGTTACTATGGCTACACCTTC; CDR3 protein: CAWSLQSYYGYTF
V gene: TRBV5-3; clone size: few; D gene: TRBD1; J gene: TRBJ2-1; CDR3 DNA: TGTGCCAGAAGCTTGGTTTCCGGGACAGACTACTCTAATGAGCAGTTCTTC; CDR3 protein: CARSLVSGTDYSNEQFF
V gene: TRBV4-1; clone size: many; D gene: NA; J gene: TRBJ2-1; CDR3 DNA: TGCGCCAGCAGCCAAGTGGGCCAGGGTAGCGATGAGCAGTTCTTC; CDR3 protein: CASSQVGQGSDEQFF
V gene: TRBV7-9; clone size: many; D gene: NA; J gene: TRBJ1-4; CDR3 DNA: TGTGCCAGCTTAAAAGGGGGGAAACTGTTTTTT; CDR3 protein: CASLKGGKLFF
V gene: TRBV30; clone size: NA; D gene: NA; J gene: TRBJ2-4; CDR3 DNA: TGTGCCTGGGCCCACGGGGGGCCGGCCATTCAGTACTTC; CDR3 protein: CAWAHGGPAIQYF